The sequence of this T cell receptor (beta chain) was determined in a study of T cells in Graves' hyperthyroidism and ophthalmopathy. Study-level background: At initial diagnosis, before any treatment had begun, peripheral blood was obtained.

Graves' hyperthyroidism qualified as stable when ophthalmopathy did not progress within 18 months. The patients, who ranged from 18 to 65 in age, presented with newly diagnosed hyperthyroidism lasting under 2 months. Source material for PBMCs was more than 7.5 ml fresh peripheral blood. TCR beta CDR3 regions were amplified from RNA. With the HTBI primer set, the TCR CDR3 went through a first round of RT-PCR. MiXCR, applied by TCRdb to the multiplex PCR reads, yields one record per CDR3 protein. This sample has approximately 700,000 distinct CDR3 sequences, with about 16% found just once. This clonotype was observed many times. The germline V gene has CDR1 GTSNPN and CDR2 SVGIG (reference sequence). V was clipped by 3 bases and J by 5 bases, with 10 bases between them. CDR3 size: 12 residues.

The chain joins TRBV30 to TRBJ2-5; D ambiguous. The sample comprised blood. The sequence came from a man between 18 and 29 years old with Graves' hyperthyroidism. CDR3 sequence: CAWSPGPETQYF. The CDR3 DNA reads TGTGCCTGGAGCCCTGGGCCCGAGACCCAGTACTTC.